The TCR beta chain described here comes from a study of identical twins. Findings of the study overall: Without tracking the same donors, conclusions rested on cross-sectional statistical analysis. Whereas memory repertoires showed no such difference, abundant cord blood beta clonotypes carried fewer insertions. Sequences that were out-of-frame, alpha and twin-shared displayed an excess of low generation probability.

TCRdb redid the calling of the 5' RACE reads with MiXCR, one entry per CDR3 protein. The repertoire holds around 650,000 distinct CDR3 sequences, with just over 7% as singletons. Note on this clonotype: As yet, its antigen is unknown.

This CDR3 is built from 14 residues. In germline, CDR1 is SQVTM, CDR2 ANQGSEA. V was clipped by 6 bases and J by 5 bases; unmatched bases: 10. The same data also contributed to another study, on yellow fever vaccine responses in identical twins. That paper notes: Reports say the vaccine T cell response in twins looked partly convergent and partly personalized.

Input material: PBMCs. The TCR comes from a young woman in good health. V is TRBV29-1 and J is TRBJ2-7; 10 positions match TRBD2. The CDR3 sequence is CSVWTGLAFHEQYF. The CDR3 DNA reads as TGCAGCGTCTGGACGGGACTAGCGTTCCACGAGCAGTACTTC.